Below, 6 T cell receptor beta chains from the same sample are listed, as sequenced in a study of Ad26.COV2.S vaccination and SARS-CoV-2 variants. Generated by immunoSEQ multiplex PCR, the TCRdb table keeps only in-frame clones and is missing some. This table has roughly 500,000 clones, around nine tenths appearing once. Treatment noted: about 20 received Ad26.COV2.S at low or high dose, single or two shots; about 5 received placebo; per-sample allocation not given. The investigators took samples on day 63 after the first vaccine or placebo injection. Sequenced material: peripheral blood, taken in a trial of Ad26.COV2.S vaccine versus placebo. All receptors derive from a person between 18 and 59 years old who received the Ad26.COV2.S COVID-19 vaccine or a placebo.

The genes are TRBV30 and TRBJ2-3, with a tentative D call TRBD2 (6 bases). The CDR3 totals 15 residues. Germline lookup yields CDR1 GTSNPN and CDR2 SVGIG (reference sequence). The ends were cut back, 0 bases at V and 4 bases at J, with 14 bases in the middle. This CDR3 is CAWSVSWGGADTQYF. The CDR3 DNA reads TGTGCCTGGAGTGTTTCTTGGGGAGGTGCAGATACGCAGTATTTT.

This chain joins TRBV27 and TRBJ2-3; no clear D gene. The CDR3 sequence is 14 residues long. V was trimmed by 7 bases and J by 0 bases, leaving 11 bases between them. The germline CDR1 and CDR2 sequences are MNHEY and SMNVEV (reference sequence). For the CDR3, the DNA is TGTGCCAGCATGATTTCCCCTAGCACAGATACGCAGTATTTT. This codes for CASMISPSTDTQYF.

The chain carries TRBV3-1 (or the pseudogene TRBV3-2) and TRBJ1-1; 7 nucleotides agree with TRBD1. Germline V lookup: CDR1 LGHDT, CDR2 YNNKEL (reference sequence). Trimming removed 4 bases from V and 4 bases from J; junction bases left unmatched: 6. This CDR3 is built from 14 residues. The CDR3 DNA sequence: TGTGCCAGCAGCCTACAGACAGGGAGCACTGAAGCTTTCTTT. It specifies CASSLQTGSTEAFF.

This clone is a singleton in its sample. The CDR3 loop reads CASSGRLASYEQYF. For the CDR3, the DNA is TGTGCCAGCAGTGGGAGACTAGCCTCCTACGAGCAGTACTTC. The V call is TRBV2, the J call TRBJ2-7; 7 nucleotides agree with TRBD2. CDR1 and CDR2 from the germline V gene are SNHLY and FYNNEI. The CDR3 is 14 residues long. The trim removed 4 bases at V and 0 bases at J, leaving 3 bases unmatched.

The V gene is TRBV6-6, the J gene TRBJ2-7; weak D call: TRBD1 (6 bases). CDR1 is MNHNY, CDR2 SVGAGI, per germline (reference sequence). Trimming took 6 bases from V and 1 from J, leaving 13 bases between them. CDR3 length equals 14 residues. CDR3 amino acids: CASSQQQGSYEQYF. For the CDR3, the DNA is TGTGCCAGCAGCCAACAACAGGGATCCTACGAGCAGTACTTC.

This clone was detected many times. The chain couples TRBV5-1 to TRBJ1-4, with a possible D match to TRBD1 (5 bases). CDR1 and CDR2 from the germline V gene are SGHRS and YFSETQ. V was clipped by 4 bases and J by 2 bases, with 15 bases between them. This CDR3 is built from 16 residues. This CDR3 is CASSISPQGTNEKLFF. DNA for the CDR3: TGCGCCAGCAGCATTTCCCCTCAGGGCACTAATGAAAAACTGTTTTTT.